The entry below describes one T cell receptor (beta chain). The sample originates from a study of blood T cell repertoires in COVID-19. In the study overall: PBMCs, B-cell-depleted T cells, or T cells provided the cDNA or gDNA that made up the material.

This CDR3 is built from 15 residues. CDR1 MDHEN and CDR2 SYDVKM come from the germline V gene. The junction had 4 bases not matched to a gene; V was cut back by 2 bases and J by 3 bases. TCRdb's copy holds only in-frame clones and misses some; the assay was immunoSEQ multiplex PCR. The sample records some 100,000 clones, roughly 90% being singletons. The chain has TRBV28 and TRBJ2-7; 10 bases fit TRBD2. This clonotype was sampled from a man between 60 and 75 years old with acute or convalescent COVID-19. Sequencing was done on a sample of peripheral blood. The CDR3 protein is CASSLGSSGSYEQYV. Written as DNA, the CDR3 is TGTGCCAGCAGTTTAGGGTCTAGCGGGAGCTACGAGCAGTACGTC.